This T cell receptor (beta chain) was sequenced in a study of beta chain features in type 1 diabetes (dated by TCRdb to 2016 to 2018). Study-level background: Mean age, gender distribution, total cell number and subset yield did not differ between patients and healthy donors. A total of under 140,000,000 sorted cells were examined across all samples, and the number of cells per subset was strongly correlated with RNA yield. Naive and central memory subsets were obtained from all 28 donors, but regulatory and stem cell-like memory subsets were isolated from only 8 patients and about 8 healthy donors. In the study, recently diagnosed type 1 diabetes patients and matched healthy donors were compared on the TCRB repertoires of their sorted circulating CD4+ T cell subsets. What the work shows at the level of the full study, not this receptor alone: Shorter templates might have been favored by PCR, but patient and control samples were amplified and corrected together, so both groups would have been affected equally by any skew. Fewer insertions and more nucleotide deletions at VDJ recombination sites were observed in patients with type 1 diabetes, implying thymic rearrangement abnormalities. Because cDNA was sequenced instead of genomic DNA, highly expressing activated cells could be over-represented, though the groups showed no difference in activation or CD3 levels. Because the HLA sub-analyses included only small numbers of individuals, any influence of HLA type on TCRB rearrangement was left unresolved. Naive, central memory and regulatory TCRB repertoires appeared to be more similar among patients than among healthy donors. Type 1 diabetes patients showed a moderate but significant shortening of TCRB CDR3 length in all four CD4+ subsets.

Each donor gave one peripheral blood draw, averaging roughly 120 mL, which was collected into heparinised tubes. A BD FACSAria II and a panel including CD45RO, CCR7, CD25, CD127, CD95 and CD27 were used to sort naive, central memory, regulatory and stem cell-like memory CD4+ T cells. Purity was above 98% for every sorted population. PBMCs were isolated right away by Lymphoprep density gradient centrifugation and were stained directly, without culture. So that batch effects would be minimized, each experiment stained and sorted samples in pairs, pairing one healthy donor with one patient. This clone occurred a few times. This clone's antigen is unknown. Base qualities are missing; no much larger clone stands one base away. The entire amount of isolated RNA was reverse transcribed using the High Capacity cDNA Reverse Transcription Kit, so the sequenced TCRB transcripts were expressed ones. Naive, central memory and regulatory T cell samples underwent deep immunoSEQ sequencing, averaging about 3.57 million total reads per sample. After sorted cells were lysed in RLT buffer, RNA was extracted with DNase-treated RNeasy Micro or Mini kits, with the choice depending on cell number. Each cell subset was processed separately to prevent cross-contamination, with patient and healthy donor samples processed together. The immunoSEQ multiplex PCR was used to amplify TCRB sequences from cDNA, generating 87-bp fragments that spanned the CDR3 region. The amplicons were sequenced using the Illumina HiSeq platform. The paper's data handling went like this. Synthetic template baselines were used to correct PCR bias computationally, reads within Hamming distance 2 were collapsed together, and singletons that could not be merged were discarded. By aligning reads against IMGT, V, D and J genes, CDR3 length, and insertions or deletions at six rearrangement sites were assigned. Within each subset, clonotype counts were normalized to sorted cell number, and only after that were true diversity and Gini coefficients computed with the tcR R package. The overlap coefficient, calculated on TCRB nucleotide sequences, was used to measure repertoire sharing. What TCRdb holds here is the immuneACCESS table cut down to in-frame rearrangements. Part of the clones is not present; checked against another copy, under half of the missing clones reflect an unresolved V gene, and the others are unexplained. That table furnishes V, J and clone size, whereas the DNA furnished D and trimming. Within this sample are a few hundred thousand clones, with 8.5% to 10% of them counted one time only. About 0.64% of the sample lies in the top ten.

CDR1 SGHRS and CDR2 YFSETQ are derived from the germline V gene. V loses 5 bases at its end and J loses 5 bases; junction bases beyond the gene matches: 6. The CDR3 goes from the cysteine to the phenylalanine over 16 residues. Left in the record is the CDR3 DNA by itself, 48 bases read in frame from the first base. The chain employs TRBV5-1 and TRBJ2-3, with 15 middle bases fitting TRBD2. The sequenced material came from central memory CD4+ T cells from blood. The clonotype was recovered from a man aged 30-40 years with type 1 diabetes. The DNA sequence reads TGCGCCAGCAGTTCCGGGACTAGCGGGAGGTTAGATACGCAGTATTTT. The resulting protein is CASSSGTSGRLDTQYF.